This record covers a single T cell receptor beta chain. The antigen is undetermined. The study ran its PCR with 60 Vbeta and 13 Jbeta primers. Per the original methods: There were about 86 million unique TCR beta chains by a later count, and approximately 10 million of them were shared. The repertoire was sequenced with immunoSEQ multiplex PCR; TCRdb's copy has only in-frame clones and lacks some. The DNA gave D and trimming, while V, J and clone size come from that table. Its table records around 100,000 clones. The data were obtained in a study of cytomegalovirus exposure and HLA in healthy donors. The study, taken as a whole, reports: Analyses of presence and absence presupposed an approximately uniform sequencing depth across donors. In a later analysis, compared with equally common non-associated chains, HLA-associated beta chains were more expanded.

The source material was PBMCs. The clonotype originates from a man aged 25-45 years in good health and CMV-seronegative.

The CDR3 here is CASSLQGANYGYTF. CDR3 coding DNA: TGTGCCAGCAGTTTGCAGGGGGCGAACTATGGCTACACCTTC. The chain recombines TRBV27 with TRBJ1-2; 8 bases are a match to TRBD1. This CDR3 is built from 14 residues. Per germline, CDR1 MNHEY and CDR2 SMNVEV (reference sequence). With 3 bases clipped from V and 2 bases from J, the junction kept 2 bases outside the gene matches.